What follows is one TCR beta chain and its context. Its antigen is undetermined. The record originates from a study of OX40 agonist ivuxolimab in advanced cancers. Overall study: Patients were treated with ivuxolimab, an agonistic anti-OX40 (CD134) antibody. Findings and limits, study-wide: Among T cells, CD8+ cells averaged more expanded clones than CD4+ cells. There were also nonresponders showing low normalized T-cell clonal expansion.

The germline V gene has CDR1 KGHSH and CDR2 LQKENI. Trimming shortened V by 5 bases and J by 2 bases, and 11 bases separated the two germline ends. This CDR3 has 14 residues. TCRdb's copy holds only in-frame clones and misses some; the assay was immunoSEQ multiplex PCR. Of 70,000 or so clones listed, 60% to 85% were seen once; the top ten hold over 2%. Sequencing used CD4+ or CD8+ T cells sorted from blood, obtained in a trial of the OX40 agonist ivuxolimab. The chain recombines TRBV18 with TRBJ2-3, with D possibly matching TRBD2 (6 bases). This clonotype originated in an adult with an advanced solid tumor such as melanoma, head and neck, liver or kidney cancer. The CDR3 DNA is TGTGCCAGCTCAACGGGACTCTACACAGATACGCAGTATTTT. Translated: CASSTGLYTDTQYF.